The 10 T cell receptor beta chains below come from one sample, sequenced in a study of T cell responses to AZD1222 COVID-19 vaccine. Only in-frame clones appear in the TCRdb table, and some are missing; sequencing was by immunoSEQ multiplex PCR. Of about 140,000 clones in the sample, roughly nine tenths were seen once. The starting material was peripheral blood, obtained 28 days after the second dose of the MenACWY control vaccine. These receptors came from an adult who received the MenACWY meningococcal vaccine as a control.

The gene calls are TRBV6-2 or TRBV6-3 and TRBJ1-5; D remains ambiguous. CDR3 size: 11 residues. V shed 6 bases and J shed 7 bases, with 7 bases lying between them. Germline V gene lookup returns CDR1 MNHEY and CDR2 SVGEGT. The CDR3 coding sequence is TGTGCCAGCAGCCGACCGCAGCCCCAGCATTTT. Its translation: CASSRPQPQHF.

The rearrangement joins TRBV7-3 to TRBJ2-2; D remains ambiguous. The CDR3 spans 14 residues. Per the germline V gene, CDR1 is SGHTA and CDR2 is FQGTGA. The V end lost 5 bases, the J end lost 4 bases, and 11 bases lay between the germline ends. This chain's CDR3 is CASSAIGSTGELFF. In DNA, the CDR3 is TGTGCCAGCAGCGCCATAGGTAGCACCGGGGAGCTGTTTTTT.

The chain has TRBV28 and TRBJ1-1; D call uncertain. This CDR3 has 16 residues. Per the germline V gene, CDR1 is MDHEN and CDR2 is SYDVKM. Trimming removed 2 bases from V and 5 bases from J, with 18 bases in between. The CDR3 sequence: CASSLPGPPVETEAFF. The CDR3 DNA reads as TGTGCCAGCAGTTTACCCGGACCCCCGGTGGAAACTGAAGCTTTCTTT. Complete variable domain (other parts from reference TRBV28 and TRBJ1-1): DVKVTQSSRYLVKRTGEKVFLECVQDMDHENMFWYRQDPGLGLRLIYFSYDVKMKEKGDIPEGYSVSREKKERFSLILESASTNQTSMYLCASSLPGPPVETEAFFGQGTRLTVV.

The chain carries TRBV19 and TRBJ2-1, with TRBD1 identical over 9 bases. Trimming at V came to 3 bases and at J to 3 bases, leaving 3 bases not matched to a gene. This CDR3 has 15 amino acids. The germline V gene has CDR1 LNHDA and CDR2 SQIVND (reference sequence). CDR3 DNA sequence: TGTGCCAGTAGTATTGGGACAGGGTACTACAATGAGCAGTTCTTC. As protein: CASSIGTGYYNEQFF.

The CDR3 nucleotides read TGTGCCACCAGTGCGACAGCGTATGGCTACACCTTC. It codes for CATSATAYGYTF. The V gene is TRBV24-1, the J gene TRBJ1-2; TRBD1 might be the D (5 bases). Germline lookup yields CDR1 KGHDR and CDR2 SFDVKD. This CDR3 has 12 residues. The germline V and J ends were trimmed by 5 bases and 5 bases, with 8 bases remaining between them.

DNA for the CDR3: TGTGCCAGCAGCTTAGGGACAGAAAATTCACCCCTCCACTTT. This sequence encodes CASSLGTENSPLHF. This chain joins TRBV7-2 and TRBJ1-6, with a tentative D call TRBD1 (6 bases). This CDR3 has 14 residues. Trimming left V 1 base short and J 7 bases short, with 8 bases between. CDR1 is SGHTA and CDR2 is FQGNSA in the germline V gene.

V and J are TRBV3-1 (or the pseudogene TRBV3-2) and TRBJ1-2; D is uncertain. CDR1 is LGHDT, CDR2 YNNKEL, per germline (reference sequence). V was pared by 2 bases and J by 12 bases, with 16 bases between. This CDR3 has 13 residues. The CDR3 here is CASSQLGSGIDTF. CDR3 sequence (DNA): TGTGCCAGCAGCCAACTTGGTTCGGGGATCGACACCTTC.

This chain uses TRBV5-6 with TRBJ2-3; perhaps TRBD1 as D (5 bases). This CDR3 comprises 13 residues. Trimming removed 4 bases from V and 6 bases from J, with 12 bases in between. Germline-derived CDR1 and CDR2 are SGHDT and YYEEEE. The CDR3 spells CASSPGAGDTQYF. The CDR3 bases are TGTGCCAGCAGCCCTGGGGCAGGGGATACGCAGTATTTT.

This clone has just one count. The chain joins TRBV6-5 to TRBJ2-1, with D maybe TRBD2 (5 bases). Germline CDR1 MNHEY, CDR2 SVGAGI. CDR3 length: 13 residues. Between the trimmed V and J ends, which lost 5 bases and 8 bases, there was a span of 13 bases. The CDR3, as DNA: TGTGCCAGCAGTCTCGGAGTCGGGGATGAGCAGTTCTTC. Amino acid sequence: CASSLGVGDEQFF.

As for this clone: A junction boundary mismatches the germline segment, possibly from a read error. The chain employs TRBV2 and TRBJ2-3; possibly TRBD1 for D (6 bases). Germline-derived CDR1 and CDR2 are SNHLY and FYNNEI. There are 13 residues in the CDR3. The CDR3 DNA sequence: TGTGCCAGCAGTGAAGTAAGGACAGAAACGCAGTATTTT. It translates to CASSEVRTETQYF. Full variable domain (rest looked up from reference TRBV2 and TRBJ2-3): EPEVTQTPSHQVTQMGQEVILRCVPISNHLYFYWYRQILGQKVEFLVSFYNNEISEKSEIFDDQFSVERPDGSNFTLKIRSTKLEDSAMYFCASSEVRTETQYFGPGTRLTVL.